Listed below are T cell receptor beta chains from one sample, sequenced in a study of blood T cell repertoires in COVID-19. Clones were read by immunoSEQ multiplex PCR, and TCRdb kept only the in-frame ones, dropping some. The sample holds over 200,000 clones, roughly 86% seen once. Sequencing used peripheral blood. The origin of the receptors is a woman between 45 and 60 years old with acute or convalescent COVID-19. Both conserved end residues are part of each CDR3. A D gene is named only where the DNA matches it firmly. Clone sizes are given selectively: once, few, many, or a class where the clone is expanded.

D gene,clone size,CDR3 length,V gene,J gene,CDR3 DNA,CDR3 protein
TRBD1,-,15,TRBV28,TRBJ2-7,TGTGCCAGCAGTCGGAGGCCGGGACAGACCTACGAGCAGTACTTC,CASSRRPGQTYEQYF
-,-,13,TRBV27,TRBJ2-3,TGTGCCAGCAGTTTGGGCAGGACAGATACGCAGTATTTT,CASSLGRTDTQYF
TRBD2,few,17,TRBV3-1/TRBV3-2,TRBJ2-1,TGTGCCAGCAGCCAAGATCGTTCTAGCGGGAGCCGAAATGAGCAGTTCTTC,CASSQDRSSGSRNEQFF
TRBD2,-,15,TRBV7-9,TRBJ2-3,TGTGCCAGCAGCTTAACTAGCGGGAGCGCAGATACGCAGTATTTT,CASSLTSGSADTQYF
-,-,10,TRBV19,TRBJ2-5,TGTGCCACGGGTCAAGAGACCCAGTACTTC,CATGQETQYF
TRBD1,once,14,TRBV5-6,TRBJ2-5,TGTGCCAGCAGCCACTCAGGGGGCCAAGAGACCCAGTACTTC,CASSHSGGQETQYF
-,-,16,TRBV7-2,TRBJ1-5,TGTGCCAGCAGCTTAGTACTGGGGGCAAGCAATCAGCCCCAGCATTTT,CASSLVLGASNQPQHF
TRBD2,-,17,TRBV19,TRBJ2-1,TGTGCCAGTAGTCCCCCCCCGCTAGCGGAAGACTACAATGAGCAGTTCTTC,CASSPPPLAEDYNEQFF
-,-,15,TRBV4-3,TRBJ1-1,TGCGCCAGCAGCTCACAGGCCCAGGGACTCACTGAAGCTTTCTTT,CASSSQAQGLTEAFF
-,once,14,TRBV28,TRBJ1-4,TGTGCCAGCAGACCACCCGAGACTAATGAAAAACTGTTTTTT,CASRPPETNEKLFF
-,once,14,TRBV30,TRBJ1-4,TGTGCCTGGACTGACGAGGTTCCTAATGAAAAACTGTTTTTT,CAWTDEVPNEKLFF
-,-,13,TRBV14,TRBJ1-6,TGTGCCAGCAGCCAACAGGCTAATTCACCCCTCCACTTT,CASSQQANSPLHF
-,-,14,TRBV14,TRBJ1-1,TGTGCCAGCACCCAGGGGAGGGCGGCCACTGAAGCTTTCTTT,CASTQGRAATEAFF
-,few,15,TRBV7-6,TRBJ1-5,TGTGCCAGCAGCTTAGAGGTCGGGTTTAATCAGCCCCAGCATTTT,CASSLEVGFNQPQHF
-,few,11,TRBV30,TRBJ2-7,TGTGCCTGGAGTGTCCCTTACGAGCAGTACTTC,CAWSVPYEQYF
TRBD2,-,18,TRBV4-1,TRBJ2-2,TGCGCCAGCAGCCAAGGGCGGCCGAAGCGGGGGAACACCGGGGAGCTGTTTTTT,CASSQGRPKRGNTGELFF
-,-,13,TRBV6-1,TRBJ2-1,TGTGCCAGCAGTGAATACCTATACAATGAGCAGTTCTTC,CASSEYLYNEQFF
-,-,17,TRBV5-4,TRBJ1-6,TGTGCCAGCAGCTTGAAACGGACTAACTCCTATAATTCACCCCTCCACTTT,CASSLKRTNSYNSPLHF
-,-,17,TRBV7-9,TRBJ2-3,TGTGCCAGCAGCCGTCCTTCCGGGACAACTAGCACAGATACGCAGTATTTT,CASSRPSGTTSTDTQYF
-,-,17,TRBV15,TRBJ2-3,TGTGCCACCAGCAGCCCCACAGGAGACTGGATGGGCGATACGCAGTATTTT,CATSSPTGDWMGDTQYF
TRBD1,-,15,TRBV19,TRBJ1-4,TGTGCCAGTAGTAGCAGACAGGGGAGGAATGAAAAACTGTTTTTT,CASSSRQGRNEKLFF
-,-,14,TRBV3-1/TRBV3-2,TRBJ1-2,TGTGCCAGCAGCCAAGGCCTGCCCCGCGGTGGCTACACCTTC,CASSQGLPRGGYTF
-,few,15,TRBV9,TRBJ2-7,TGTGCCAGCAGCGTAGCCGGGGACATCTCCTACGAGCAGTACTTC,CASSVAGDISYEQYF
TRBD2,few,17,TRBV5-1,TRBJ2-2,TGCGCCAGCAGCTTAACATTAGCGGGAGCGTACACCGGGGAGCTGTTTTTT,CASSLTLAGAYTGELFF
-,-,14,TRBV5-1,TRBJ2-7,TGCGCCAGCAGCTTGTCGGGGGTTTTGGTCGAGCAGTACTTC,CASSLSGVLVEQYF
-,few,14,TRBV9,TRBJ1-2,TGTGCCAGCAGCGCCGCCACTACGAACTATGGCTACACCTTC,CASSAATTNYGYTF
TRBD2,once,14,TRBV2,TRBJ2-7,TGTGCCAGCGAGTCTAGCGGGAGGGCGGACGAGCAGTACTTC,CASESSGRADEQYF
TRBD2,-,13,TRBV2,TRBJ2-7,TGTGCCAGCAACGGTCAGGGAGGGTACGAGCAGTACTTC,CASNGQGGYEQYF
TRBD2,once,17,TRBV11-3,TRBJ2-2,TGTGCCAGCAGCTTAGGCCCTGAACTAGCGAAAGGCGGGGAGCTGTTTTTT,CASSLGPELAKGGELFF
-,-,16,TRBV12-5,TRBJ2-1,TGTGCTAGTGGTTTTCTAGTCCGTGGGTCGGACAATGAGCAGTTCTTC,CASGFLVRGSDNEQFF
-,-,13,TRBV7-6,TRBJ1-4,TGTGCCAGCAGCTTAGCACAGGGTGAAAAACTGTTTTTT,CASSLAQGEKLFF
-,-,15,TRBV6-6,TRBJ1-5,TGTGCCAGCAGTTACGGGGCCAGTCTAAATCAGCCCCAGCATTTT,CASSYGASLNQPQHF
TRBD1,-,14,TRBV9,TRBJ1-4,TGTGCCAGCAGCACGCGGACAGGGGATGGAAAACTGTTTTTT,CASSTRTGDGKLFF
-,once,14,TRBV6-5,TRBJ2-1,TGTGCCAGCAGCAGGGATAGCTCCTACAATGAGCAGTTCTTC,CASSRDSSYNEQFF
-,-,14,TRBV18,TRBJ2-2,TGTGCCAGCTCACCGATCGGACAGCCCGGGGAGCTGTTTTTT,CASSPIGQPGELFF
-,-,14,TRBV24-1,TRBJ2-3,TGTGCCACCAGTGATGGCCCCCGCACAGATACGCAGTATTTT,CATSDGPRTDTQYF
TRBD1,-,16,TRBV2,TRBJ1-2,TGTGCCAGCAGTGTACTGGGACAGGGCGACTCAGGGGGCTACACCTTC,CASSVLGQGDSGGYTF
-,-,13,TRBV19,TRBJ1-1,TGTGCCAGTAGCAACAATATGAACACTGAAGCTTTCTTT,CASSNNMNTEAFF
-,few,15,TRBV11-2,TRBJ2-7,TGTGCCAGCAGCACCCGACAACAGGGTGGGTACGAGCAGTACTTC,CASSTRQQGGYEQYF
TRBD2,once,18,TRBV4-2,TRBJ2-2,TGTGCCAGCAGCCAAGGGGTGAGCGGGAGGGCCAACACCGGGGAGCTGTTTTTT,CASSQGVSGRANTGELFF